What follows is one T cell receptor (beta chain) and its context. The antigen remains undetermined. Using its own MiXCR run on the 5' RACE reads, TCRdb lists one record per CDR3 protein. Of approximately 590,000 distinct CDR3 sequences in the sample, just under 10% are singletons; the top ten hold 2.5% to 3%. Germline assignment: CDR1 SGHTA and CDR2 FQGNSA. The J segment lost 4 bases and the V segment lost 5 bases, leaving 8 bases of the junction unmatched. CDR3 length: 15 residues. The sample is drawn from a study of identical twins. Whole-study findings and limits: Excess sharing by twins proved weaker in beta out-of-frame sequences. Models underpredicted monozygotic twin sharing of out-of-frame TCR alpha.

These same records also appear under a second study, on yellow fever vaccine responses in identical twins. According to that study: Convergence reportedly seemed to mark part of the twins' vaccine T cell response, with personalization marking the rest.

The rearrangement links TRBV7-2 to TRBJ2-7; 10 bases agree with TRBD2. The sequencing sample was made of PBMCs. This receptor was identified in a woman under 30 in good health. CDR3 DNA: TGTGCCAGCAGCGTTTCACTAGCGGGATCTTACGAGCAGTACTTC. Protein product: CASSVSLAGSYEQYF.